Detailed here is one T cell receptor (beta chain). What it recognizes is unknown. This record comes from a study of vaccination and CD4 T cells after COVID-19. Study-level background: The post-vaccine samples came a median 72 days after dose two (range 14 to 241).

The Oncomine TCR Beta short-read assay sequenced DNA from cultured CD4+ T cells. One entry per CDR3 protein results from TCRdb running MiXCR on the PCR reads. The data contain fewer than 20,000 distinct CDR3 sequences, roughly 60% of them singletons. The V end lost 1 base, the J end lost 7 bases, and 11 bases lay between the germline ends. This CDR3 has 13 residues. CDR1 and CDR2 from the germline V gene are DFQATT and SNEGSKA (reference sequence). Documented treatment: roughly 10-day PBMC culture with coronavirus spike peptide pools or control peptides (ViraFEST assay). Here the sequenced sample was CD4+ T cells from blood, cultured in vitro, taken before SARS-CoV-2 vaccination. The source is a human donor who had recovered from COVID-19. The genes are TRBV20-1 and TRBJ1-5; the D is unclear. The CDR3 loop is CSARGGGLQPQHF. The CDR3 DNA is TGCAGTGCTAGAGGGGGAGGGTTGCAGCCCCAGCATTTT.